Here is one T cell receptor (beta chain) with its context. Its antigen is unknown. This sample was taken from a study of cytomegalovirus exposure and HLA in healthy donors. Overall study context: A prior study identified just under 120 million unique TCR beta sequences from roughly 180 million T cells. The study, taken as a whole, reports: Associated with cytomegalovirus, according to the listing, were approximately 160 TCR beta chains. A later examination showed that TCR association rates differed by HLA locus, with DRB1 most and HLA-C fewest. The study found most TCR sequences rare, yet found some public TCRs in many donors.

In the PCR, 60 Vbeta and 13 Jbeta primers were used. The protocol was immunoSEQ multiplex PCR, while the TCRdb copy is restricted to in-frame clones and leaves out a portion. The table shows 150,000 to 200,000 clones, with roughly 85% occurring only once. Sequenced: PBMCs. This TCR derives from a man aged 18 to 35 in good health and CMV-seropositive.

The CDR3 nucleotides read TGCGCCAGCAGCTTTAGCCGGGATGATGGCTACACCTTC. This encodes CASSFSRDDGYTF. This chain uses TRBV5-1 with TRBJ1-2, with D hard to call. The CDR3 runs 13 residues. Germline values: CDR1 SGHRS, CDR2 YFSETQ. Trimming stripped 2 bases from V and 6 bases from J, with 11 bases between.